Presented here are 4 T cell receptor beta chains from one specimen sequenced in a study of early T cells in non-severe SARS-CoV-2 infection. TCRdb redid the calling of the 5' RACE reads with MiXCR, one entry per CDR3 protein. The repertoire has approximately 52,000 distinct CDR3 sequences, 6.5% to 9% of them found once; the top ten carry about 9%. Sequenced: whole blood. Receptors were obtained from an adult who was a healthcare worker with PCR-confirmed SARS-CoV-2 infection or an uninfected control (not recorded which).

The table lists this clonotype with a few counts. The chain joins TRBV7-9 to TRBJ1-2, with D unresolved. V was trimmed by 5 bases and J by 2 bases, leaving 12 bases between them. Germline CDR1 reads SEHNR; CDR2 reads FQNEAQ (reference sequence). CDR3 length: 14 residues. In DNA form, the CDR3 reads TGTGCCAGCAGCGGGGAGGCAGCAAACTATGGCTACACCTTC. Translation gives CASSGEAANYGYTF.

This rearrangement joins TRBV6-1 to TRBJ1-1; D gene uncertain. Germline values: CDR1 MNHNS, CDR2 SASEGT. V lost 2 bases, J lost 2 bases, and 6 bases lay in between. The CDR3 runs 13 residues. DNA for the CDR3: TGTGCCAGCAGTGAATCCCTAAACACTGAAGCTTTCTTT. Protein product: CASSESLNTEAFF.

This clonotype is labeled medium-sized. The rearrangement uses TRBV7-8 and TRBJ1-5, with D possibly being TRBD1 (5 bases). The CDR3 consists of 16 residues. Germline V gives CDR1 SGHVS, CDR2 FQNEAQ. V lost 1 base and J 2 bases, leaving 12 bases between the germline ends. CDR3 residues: CASSLVEGSGNQPQHF. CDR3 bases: TGTGCCAGCAGCTTAGTCGAGGGGTCGGGCAATCAGCCCCAGCATTTT.

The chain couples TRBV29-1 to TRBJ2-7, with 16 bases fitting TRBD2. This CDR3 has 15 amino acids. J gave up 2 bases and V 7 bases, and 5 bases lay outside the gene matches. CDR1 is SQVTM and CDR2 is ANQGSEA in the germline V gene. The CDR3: CSAGTSGRGAYEQYF. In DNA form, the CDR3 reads TGCAGCGCCGGGACTAGCGGGAGGGGAGCCTACGAGCAGTACTTC.